This TCR beta chain was sequenced in a study of blood T cell repertoires in COVID-19. Study-level background: COVID-19 samples, acute and convalescent, were from the United States, Italy and Spain.

This clone was recorded once. V dropped 4 bases and J dropped 6 bases, with 11 bases sitting between them. Germline lookup yields CDR1 KGHDR and CDR2 SFDVKD. The CDR3 runs to 14 residues. Participant-given clinical history determined each cohort assignment. As originally analysed: Estimation of nucleated cell counts relied on the amplification of reference gene primers. The method was immunoSEQ multiplex PCR; TCRdb's version includes in-frame clones alone and lacks a portion of them. V and J calls and clone size are as listed in that table; D and trimming were resolved from the DNA. The sample holds 360,000 or so clones, roughly 86% seen once.

The sequencing sample was made of PBMCs or T cells enriched from blood (not recorded which). The rearrangement uses TRBV24-1 and TRBJ2-2, with D perhaps TRBD1 (5 bases). The TCR sequence derives from a woman aged 30 to 39 who had recovered from COVID-19. The CDR3 coding sequence is TGTGCCACCAGTGAACCAGGGCGTTCCGGGGAGCTGTTTTTT. Translated, it gives CATSEPGRSGELFF.